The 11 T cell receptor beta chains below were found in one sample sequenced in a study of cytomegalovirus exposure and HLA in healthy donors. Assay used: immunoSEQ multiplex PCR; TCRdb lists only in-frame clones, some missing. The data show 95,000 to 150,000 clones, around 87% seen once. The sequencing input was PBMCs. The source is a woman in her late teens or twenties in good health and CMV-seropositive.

The CDR3 is CASSILQGEAGELFF. DNA for the CDR3: TGTGCCAGTAGTATATTACAGGGGGAGGCCGGGGAGCTGTTTTTT. V and J are TRBV19 and TRBJ2-2, with 8 bases aligning to TRBD1. This CDR3 has 15 residues. V lost 2 bases to trimming and J lost 6 bases; unmatched junction nucleotides: 5. CDR1 is LNHDA, CDR2 SQIVND, per germline (reference sequence).

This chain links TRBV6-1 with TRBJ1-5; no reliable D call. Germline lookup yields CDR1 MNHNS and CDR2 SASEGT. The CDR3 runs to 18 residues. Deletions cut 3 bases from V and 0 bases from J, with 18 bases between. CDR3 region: CASSDLYGRYHSNQPQHF. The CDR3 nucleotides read TGTGCCAGCAGTGACCTTTATGGGCGATACCATAGCAATCAGCCCCAGCATTTT.

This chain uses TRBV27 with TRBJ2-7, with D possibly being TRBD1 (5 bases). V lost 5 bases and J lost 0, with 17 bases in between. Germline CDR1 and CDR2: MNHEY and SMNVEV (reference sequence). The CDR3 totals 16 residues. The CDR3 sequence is CASSPSPWGFSYEQYF. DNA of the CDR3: TGTGCCAGCAGTCCATCCCCGTGGGGCTTCTCCTACGAGCAGTACTTC.

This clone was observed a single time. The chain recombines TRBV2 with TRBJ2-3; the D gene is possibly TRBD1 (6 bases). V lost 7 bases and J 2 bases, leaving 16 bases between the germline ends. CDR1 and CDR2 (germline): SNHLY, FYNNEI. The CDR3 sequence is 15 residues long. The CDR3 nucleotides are TGTGCCAGCATTCGATCGGACAGCTACACAGATACGCAGTATTTT. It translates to CASIRSDSYTDTQYF.

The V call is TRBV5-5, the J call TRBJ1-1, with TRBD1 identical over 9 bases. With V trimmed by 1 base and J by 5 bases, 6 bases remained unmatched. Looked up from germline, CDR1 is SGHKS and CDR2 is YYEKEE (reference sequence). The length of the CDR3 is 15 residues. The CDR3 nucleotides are TGTGCCAGCAGCTTGACAGGGGGCGCGAGGACTGAAGCTTTCTTT. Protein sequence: CASSLTGGARTEAFF.

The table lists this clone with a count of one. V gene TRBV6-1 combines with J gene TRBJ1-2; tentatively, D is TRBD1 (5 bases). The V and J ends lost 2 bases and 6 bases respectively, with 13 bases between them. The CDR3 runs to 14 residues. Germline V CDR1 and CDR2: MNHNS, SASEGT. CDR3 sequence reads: CASSEISGNHGYTF. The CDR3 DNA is TGTGCCAGCAGTGAAATCTCAGGGAATCATGGCTACACCTTC.

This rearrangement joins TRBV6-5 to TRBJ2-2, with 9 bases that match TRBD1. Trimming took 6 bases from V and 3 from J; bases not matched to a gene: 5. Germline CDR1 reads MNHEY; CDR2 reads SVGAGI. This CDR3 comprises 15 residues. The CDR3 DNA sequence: TGTGCCAGCAGCCAAGACAGGGGGGACACCGGGGAGCTGTTTTTT. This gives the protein CASSQDRGDTGELFF.

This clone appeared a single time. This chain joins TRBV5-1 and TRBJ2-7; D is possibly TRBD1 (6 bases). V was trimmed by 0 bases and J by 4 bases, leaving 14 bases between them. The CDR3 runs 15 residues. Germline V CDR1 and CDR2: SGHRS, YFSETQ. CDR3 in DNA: TGCGCCAGCAGCTTGGGCTGGACAGATTCTTACGAGCAGTACTTC. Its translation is CASSLGWTDSYEQYF.

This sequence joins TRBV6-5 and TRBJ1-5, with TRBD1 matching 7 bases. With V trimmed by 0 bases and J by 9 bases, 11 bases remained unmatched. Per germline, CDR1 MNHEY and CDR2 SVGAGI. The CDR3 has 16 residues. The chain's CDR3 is CASSYSGGRGKMPQHF. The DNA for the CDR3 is TGTGCCAGCAGTTACTCAGGGGGCAGGGGAAAGATGCCCCAGCATTTT.

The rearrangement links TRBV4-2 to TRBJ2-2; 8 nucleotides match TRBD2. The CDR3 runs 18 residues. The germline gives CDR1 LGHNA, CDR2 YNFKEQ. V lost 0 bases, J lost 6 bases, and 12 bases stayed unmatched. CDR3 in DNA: TGTGCCAGCAGCCAAGATAGTTCGGGCGGGAGGCTGGCCGGGGAGCTGTTTTTT. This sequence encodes CASSQDSSGGRLAGELFF.

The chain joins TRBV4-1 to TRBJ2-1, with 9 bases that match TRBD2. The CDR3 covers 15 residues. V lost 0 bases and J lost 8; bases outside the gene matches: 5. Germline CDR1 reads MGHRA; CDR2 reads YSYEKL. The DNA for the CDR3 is TGCGCCAGCAGCCAAGAGCCTAGCGGGGACCATGAGCAGTTCTTC. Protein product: CASSQEPSGDHEQFF.